A single sample is the source of the 14 T cell receptor beta chains below, sequenced in a study of CD8 T cells in Susac syndrome. RNA in amounts of roughly 0.45 to 1 ug was reverse transcribed with random hexamers. Each CDR3 protein gets one entry after TCRdb re-called the immunoSEQ multiplex PCR reads with MiXCR. The top ten clones hold over 0.2% of a sample with 100,000 to 150,000 distinct CDR3 sequences, 90% to 95% of them seen once. Material: CD8+ T cells from PBMCs. Every receptor here comes from a human donor with Susac syndrome.

The chain is built from TRBV11-2 and TRBJ2-1, with D unclear. From germline, CDR1 is SGHAT and CDR2 FQNNGV. Deletions cut 0 bases from V and 8 bases from J, with 14 bases between. This CDR3 contains 15 residues. The CDR3 DNA is TGTGCCAGCAGCTTAGACGCAGACTCCTGGGATGAGCAGTTCTTC. Amino acids: CASSLDADSWDEQFF.

The chain is built from TRBV6-4 and TRBJ2-2; D ambiguous. Trimming cost V 5 bases and J 6 bases, with 13 bases left between them. Germline V lookup: CDR1 MRHNA, CDR2 SNTAGT. CDR3 length: 14 residues. CDR3 residues: CASSMGSAAGELFF. As DNA, the CDR3 is TGTGCCAGCAGTATGGGGTCCGCGGCCGGGGAGCTGTTTTTT.

The rearrangement uses TRBV19 and TRBJ2-1; D unresolved. The germline V gene has CDR1 LNHDA and CDR2 SQIVND (reference sequence). This CDR3 is built from 13 residues. V gave up 3 bases and J gave up 3 bases, with 6 bases separating them. CDR3 residues: CASSIGDYNEQFF. CDR3 bases: TGTGCCAGTAGTATTGGCGACTACAATGAGCAGTTCTTC.

The CDR3 sequence is CASSPLGFNYGYTF. In DNA, the CDR3 is TGTGCCAGCAGCCCGTTAGGGTTCAACTATGGCTACACCTTC. The chain combines TRBV7-9 with TRBJ1-2; D gene uncertain. With 5 bases removed from V and 2 bases from J, the gap between germline ends came to 12 bases. CDR3 length: 14 residues. CDR1 is SEHNR and CDR2 is FQNEAQ in the germline V gene (reference sequence).

The V gene is TRBV20-1, the J gene TRBJ2-5; 11 nucleotides agree with TRBD2. The CDR3 runs to 14 residues. With V trimmed by 5 bases and J by 1 base, 3 bases remained unmatched. Germline V gene sequence: CDR1 DFQATT, CDR2 SNEGSKA (reference sequence). CDR3 bases: TGCAGTGCTCCTACTAGCGGGGGCCAAGAGACCCAGTACTTC. It is translated as CSAPTSGGQETQYF.

This sequence joins TRBV3-1 and TRBJ2-5; D might be TRBD2 (5 bases). Germline assignment: CDR1 LGHDT and CDR2 YNNKEL (reference sequence). The V end lost 1 base, the J end lost 0 bases, and 9 bases lay between the germline ends. CDR3 length: 15 amino acids. The CDR3 protein is CASSQGGENQETQYF. The DNA of the CDR3 is TGTGCCAGCAGCCAAGGGGGAGAGAACCAAGAGACCCAGTACTTC.

This chain connects TRBV7-9 to TRBJ1-1, with 7 bases aligning to TRBD1. The junction had 4 bases not matched to a gene; V was cut back by 4 bases and J by 2 bases. This CDR3 is 14 amino acids long. Germline V gene data show CDR1 as SEHNR and CDR2 as FQNEAQ (reference sequence). CDR3 sequence: CASSYGDSNTEAFF. The DNA of the CDR3 is TGTGCCAGCAGCTATGGGGACAGTAACACTGAAGCTTTCTTT.

This clonotype appeared a few times. The chain's CDR3 is CAWSRDTEAFF. The CDR3 DNA sequence: TGTGCCTGGAGTCGGGACACTGAAGCTTTCTTT. The chain joins TRBV30 to TRBJ1-1; no clear D. This CDR3 region has 11 residues. With 2 bases removed from V and 3 bases from J, the gap between germline ends came to 4 bases. Germline V CDR1 and CDR2: GTSNPN, SVGIG (reference sequence).

The chain links TRBV24-1 to TRBJ2-2; the D is unclear. Trimming left V 0 bases short and J 1 base short, with 11 bases between. This CDR3 spans 17 amino acids. CDR1 is KGHDR and CDR2 is SFDVKD in the germline V gene. The CDR3 DNA sequence: TGTGCCACCAGTGATTTGCAATGGGGTGTGAACACCGGGGAGCTGTTTTTT. Encoded protein: CATSDLQWGVNTGELFF.

The V and J genes are TRBV9 and TRBJ1-1; TRBD1 matches 7 bases. The CDR3 runs 14 residues. The germline V gene has CDR1 SGDLS and CDR2 YYNGEE. J gave up 3 bases and V 3 bases, and 5 bases lay outside the gene matches. CDR3 loop: CASSAGGMDTEAFF. CDR3 DNA sequence: TGTGCCAGCAGCGCAGGGGGGATGGACACTGAAGCTTTCTTT.

The V call is TRBV30, the J call TRBJ2-2; D is unresolved. The germline V gene encodes CDR1 GTSNPN and CDR2 SVGIG (reference sequence). The CDR3 totals 14 residues. Trimming removed 1 base from V and 8 bases from J, with 14 bases in between. CDR3 in amino acids: CAWSDGPKIGELFF. CDR3 in DNA: TGTGCCTGGAGTGACGGGCCTAAAATAGGGGAGCTGTTTTTT. Using reference TRBV30 and TRBJ2-2 for the parts outside the CDR3, the full variable domain is SQTIHQWPATLVQPVGSPLSLECTVEGTSNPNLYWYRQAAGRGLQLLFYSVGIGQISSEVPQNLSASRPQDRQFILSSKKLLLSDSGFYLCAWSDGPKIGELFFGEGSRLTVL.

This chain uses TRBV7-9 with TRBJ2-1; D tentatively fits TRBD1 or TRBD2 (5 bases each). Per the germline V gene, CDR1 is SEHNR and CDR2 is FQNEAQ (reference sequence). There are 15 residues in the CDR3. The V and J ends lost 1 base and 5 bases respectively, with 12 bases between them. The CDR3: CASSLVRDGHNEQFF. The CDR3 DNA is TGTGCCAGCAGCTTAGTCAGGGACGGTCACAATGAGCAGTTCTTC.

This clonotype appeared a single time. The rearrangement joins TRBV19 to TRBJ1-5; the D gene is possibly TRBD1 (6 bases). The CDR3 has 17 residues. In germline, CDR1 is LNHDA, CDR2 SQIVND (reference sequence). Trimming pared 4 bases from V and 0 bases from J, leaving 16 bases between. In nucleotides, the CDR3 is TGTGCCAGTAGTACCCAGGACAGCTTTTATAGCAATCAGCCCCAGCATTTT. Amino acids: CASSTQDSFYSNQPQHF.

This chain connects TRBV5-6 to TRBJ1-1; D ambiguous. Trimming left V 2 bases short and J 10 bases short, with 15 bases between. Germline V gene sequence: CDR1 SGHDT, CDR2 YYEEEE. CDR3 length equals 13 residues. CDR3 nucleotides: TGTGCCAGCAGCTTAAGTCGCGTGCAGGTAGCTTTCTTT. Encoded protein: CASSLSRVQVAFF.